This T cell receptor beta chain comes out of a study of cytomegalovirus exposure and HLA in healthy donors. Overall study results and limits: Listed as cytomegalovirus-associated were 164 TCR beta chains. In a later analysis, CMV-associated beta chains were mostly HLA-associated, it appeared. Most of the TCR beta V segments (in an earlier analysis) were productive either about 87% or about 30% of the time. Cytomegalovirus status was reportedly diagnosed by the classifier with high sensitivity and specificity.

CDR1 and CDR2 (germline): KGHSH, LQKENI. This CDR3 has 15 amino acids. Unmatched junction bases numbered 2, after V lost 4 bases and J lost 3 bases. The PCR contained 60 Vbeta and 13 Jbeta primers. Some clones are missing from TCRdb's copy, which holds only in-frame ones; the method was immunoSEQ multiplex PCR. The data show around 140,000 clones, approximately 86% seen once. A remark on this clone: Its antigen is as yet unknown.

The receptor was derived from a middle-aged woman in good health and CMV-seronegative. The sequenced sample consisted of PBMCs. This chain links TRBV18 with TRBJ2-1, with 11 bases matching TRBD2. In nucleotides, the CDR3 is TGTGCCAGCTCACTCGGGACTAGCGGCTACAATGAGCAGTTCTTC. It specifies CASSLGTSGYNEQFF.